This T cell receptor (beta chain) was captured in a study of T cells in localized non-small cell lung cancer. V gave up 3 bases and J gave up 5 bases, with 5 bases separating them. Germline CDR1 SEHNR, CDR2 FQNEAQ (reference sequence). The CDR3 is made up of 13 amino acids. This clone was seen a single time. Its antigen remains unidentified. Notes on the study in general: Of the tissues analyzed, uninvolved adjacent lung showed maximal T cell clonality, greater than tumor. Detection in adjacent lung was observed for a median about 56 of the top 100 tumor clones.

Using immunoSEQ multiplex PCR, the repertoire was profiled, and TCRdb retains in-frame clones only, with some absent. The sample holds about 33,000 clones, 70% to 90% seen once. Sample: peripheral blood, taken before any cancer treatment. This clonotype originated in a male donor aged 60 or over with stage III lung adenocarcinoma. The V gene is TRBV7-9, the J gene TRBJ1-6; no clear D. The CDR3 sequence is CASSFGDNSPLHF. The CDR3 nucleotides read TGTGCCAGCAGCTTCGGGGATAATTCACCCCTCCACTTT.